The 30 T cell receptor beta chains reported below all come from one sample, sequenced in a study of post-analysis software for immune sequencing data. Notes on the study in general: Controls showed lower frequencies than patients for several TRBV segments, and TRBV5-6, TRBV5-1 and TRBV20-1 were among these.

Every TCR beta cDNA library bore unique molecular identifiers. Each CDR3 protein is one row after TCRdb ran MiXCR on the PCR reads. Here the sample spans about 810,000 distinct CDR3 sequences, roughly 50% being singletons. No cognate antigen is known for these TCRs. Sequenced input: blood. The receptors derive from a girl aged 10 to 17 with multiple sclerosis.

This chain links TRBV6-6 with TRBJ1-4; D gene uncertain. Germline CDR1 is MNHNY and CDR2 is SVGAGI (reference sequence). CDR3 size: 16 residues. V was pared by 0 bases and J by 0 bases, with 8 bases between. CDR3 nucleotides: TGTGCCAGCAGTTACTCGAAAGAGGCAACTAATGAAAAACTGTTTTTT. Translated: CASSYSKEATNEKLFF.

The CDR3 DNA sequence: TGCAGCGTTGAATCGGGACTACTTGAAGCTTTCTTT. The encoded protein is CSVESGLLEAFF. The rearrangement joins TRBV29-1 to TRBJ1-1, with D perhaps TRBD1 (5 bases). CDR1 and CDR2 (germline): SQVTM, ANQGSEA. Trimming cost V 2 bases and J 7 bases, with 11 bases left between them. The CDR3 runs to 12 residues.

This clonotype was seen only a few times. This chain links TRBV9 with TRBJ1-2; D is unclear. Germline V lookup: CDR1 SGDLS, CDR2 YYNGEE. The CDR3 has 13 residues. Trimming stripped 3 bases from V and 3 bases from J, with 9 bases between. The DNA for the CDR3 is TGTGCCAGCAGCGCGACCCTGGACTATGGCTACACCTTC. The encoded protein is CASSATLDYGYTF.

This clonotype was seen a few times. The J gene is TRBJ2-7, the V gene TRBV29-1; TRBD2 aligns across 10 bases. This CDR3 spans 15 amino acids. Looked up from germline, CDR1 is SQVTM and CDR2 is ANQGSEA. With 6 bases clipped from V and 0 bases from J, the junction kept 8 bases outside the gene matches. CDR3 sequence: CSVDQLAGSSYEQYF. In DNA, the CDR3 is TGCAGCGTGGACCAACTAGCGGGAAGCTCCTACGAGCAGTACTTC.

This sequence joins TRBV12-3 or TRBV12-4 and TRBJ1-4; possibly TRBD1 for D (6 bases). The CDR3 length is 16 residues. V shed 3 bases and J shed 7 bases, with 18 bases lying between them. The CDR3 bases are TGTGCCAGCAGTTTGGGGGGCAGGGTCAAAAGTGAAAAACTGTTTTTT. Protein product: CASSLGGRVKSEKLFF.

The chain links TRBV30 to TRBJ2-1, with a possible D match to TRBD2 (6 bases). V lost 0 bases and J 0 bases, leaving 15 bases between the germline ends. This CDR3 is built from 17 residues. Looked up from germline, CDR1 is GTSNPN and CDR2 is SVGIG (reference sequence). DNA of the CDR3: TGTGCCTGGAGTGTACAGTTAGCGGTGAACTCCTACAATGAGCAGTTCTTC. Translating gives CAWSVQLAVNSYNEQFF. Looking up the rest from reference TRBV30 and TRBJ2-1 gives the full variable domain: SQTIHQWPATLVQPVGSPLSLECTVEGTSNPNLYWYRQAAGRGLQLLFYSVGIGQISSEVPQNLSASRPQDRQFILSSKKLLLSDSGFYLCAWSVQLAVNSYNEQFFGPGTRLTVL.

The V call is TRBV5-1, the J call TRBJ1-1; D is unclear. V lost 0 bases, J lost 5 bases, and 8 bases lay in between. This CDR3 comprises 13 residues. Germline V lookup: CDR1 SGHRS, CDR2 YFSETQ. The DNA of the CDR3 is TGCGCCAGCAGCTTGGACCCCGCGACTGAAGCTTTCTTT. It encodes CASSLDPATEAFF. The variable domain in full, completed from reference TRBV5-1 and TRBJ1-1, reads KAGVTQTPRYLIKTRGQQVTLSCSPISGHRSVSWYQQTPGQGLQFLFEYFSETQRNKGNFPGRFSGRQFSNSRSEMNVSTLELGDSALYLCASSLDPATEAFFGQGTRLTVV.

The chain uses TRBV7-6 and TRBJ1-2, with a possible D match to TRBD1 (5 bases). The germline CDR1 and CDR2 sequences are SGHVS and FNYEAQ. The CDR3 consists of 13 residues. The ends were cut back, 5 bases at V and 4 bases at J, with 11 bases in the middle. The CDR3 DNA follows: TGTGCCAGCAGCGCCAGGGAGGCCTATGGCTACACCTTC. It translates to CASSAREAYGYTF.

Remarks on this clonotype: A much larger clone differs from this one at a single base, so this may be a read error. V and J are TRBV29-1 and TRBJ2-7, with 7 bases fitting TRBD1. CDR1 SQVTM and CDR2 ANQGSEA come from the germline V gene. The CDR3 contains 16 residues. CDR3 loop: CSVEETGTANSYERYF. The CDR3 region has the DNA TGCAGCGTTGAAGAGACTGGGACAGCTAACTCCTACGAGCGGTACTTC.

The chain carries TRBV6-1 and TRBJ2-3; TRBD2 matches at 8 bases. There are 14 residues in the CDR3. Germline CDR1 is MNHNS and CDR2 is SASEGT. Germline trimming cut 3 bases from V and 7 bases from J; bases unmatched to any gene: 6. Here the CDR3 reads CASSDPAGVNTQYF. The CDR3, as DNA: TGTGCCAGCAGTGATCCAGCGGGAGTGAATACGCAGTATTTT.

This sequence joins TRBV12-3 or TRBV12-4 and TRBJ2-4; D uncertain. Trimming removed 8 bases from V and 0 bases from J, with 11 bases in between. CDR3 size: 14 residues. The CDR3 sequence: CASLEVGAKNIQYF. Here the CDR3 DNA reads TGTGCCAGCCTAGAAGTCGGAGCCAAAAACATTCAGTACTTC.

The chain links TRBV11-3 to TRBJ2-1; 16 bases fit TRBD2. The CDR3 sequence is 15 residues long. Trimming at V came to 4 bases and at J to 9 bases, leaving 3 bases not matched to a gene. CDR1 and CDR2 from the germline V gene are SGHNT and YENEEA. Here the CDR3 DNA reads TGTGCCAGCAGCTGGGGACTAGCGGGAGGGAGTGAGCAGTTCTTC. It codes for CASSWGLAGGSEQFF.

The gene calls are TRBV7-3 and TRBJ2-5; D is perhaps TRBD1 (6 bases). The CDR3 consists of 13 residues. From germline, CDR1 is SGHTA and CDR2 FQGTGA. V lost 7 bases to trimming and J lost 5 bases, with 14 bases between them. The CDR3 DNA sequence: TGTGCCAGCATGAGGGGGTCTCCGGAGACCCAGTACTTC. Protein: CASMRGSPETQYF.

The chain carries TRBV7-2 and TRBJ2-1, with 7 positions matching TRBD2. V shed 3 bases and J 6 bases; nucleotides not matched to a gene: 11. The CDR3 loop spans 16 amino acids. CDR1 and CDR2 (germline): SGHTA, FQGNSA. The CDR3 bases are TGTGCCAGCAGCTTGGAGGGAGGGCCGCCTGTCAATGAGCAGTTCTTC. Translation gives CASSLEGGPPVNEQFF.

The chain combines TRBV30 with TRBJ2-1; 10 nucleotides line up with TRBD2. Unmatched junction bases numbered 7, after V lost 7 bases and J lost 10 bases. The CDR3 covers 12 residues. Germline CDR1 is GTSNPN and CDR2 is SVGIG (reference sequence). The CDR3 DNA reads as TGTGCCTACTCTAGCGGGAGCTGGGAGCAGTTCTTC. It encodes CAYSSGSWEQFF.

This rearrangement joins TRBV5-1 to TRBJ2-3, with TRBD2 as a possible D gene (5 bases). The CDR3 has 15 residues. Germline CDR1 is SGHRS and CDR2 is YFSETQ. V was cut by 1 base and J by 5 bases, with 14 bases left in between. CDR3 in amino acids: CASSLSLAGRDTQYF. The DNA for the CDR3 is TGCGCCAGCAGCTTGAGCCTAGCCGGGCGAGATACGCAGTATTTT.

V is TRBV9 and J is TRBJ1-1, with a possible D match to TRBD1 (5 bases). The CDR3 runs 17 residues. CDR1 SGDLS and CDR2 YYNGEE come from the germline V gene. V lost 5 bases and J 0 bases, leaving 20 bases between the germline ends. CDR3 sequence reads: CASSTSPGTPMNTEAFF. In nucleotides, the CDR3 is TGTGCCAGCAGTACAAGCCCCGGGACCCCAATGAACACTGAAGCTTTCTTT.

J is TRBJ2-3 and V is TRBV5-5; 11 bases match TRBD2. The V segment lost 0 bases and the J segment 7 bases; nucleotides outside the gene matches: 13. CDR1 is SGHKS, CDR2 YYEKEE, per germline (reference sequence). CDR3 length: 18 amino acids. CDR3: CASSLALTSGSSGYTQYF. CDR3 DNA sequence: TGTGCCAGCAGCTTGGCCTTAACTAGCGGGAGCAGCGGTTATACGCAGTATTTT.

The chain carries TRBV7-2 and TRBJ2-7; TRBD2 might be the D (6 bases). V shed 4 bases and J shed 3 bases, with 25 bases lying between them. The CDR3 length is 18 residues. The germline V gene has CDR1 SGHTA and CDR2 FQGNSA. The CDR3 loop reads CASSSRTGAGRSFYEQYF. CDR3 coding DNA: TGTGCCAGCAGCTCCAGGACGGGCGCGGGACGGAGTTTCTACGAGCAGTACTTC.

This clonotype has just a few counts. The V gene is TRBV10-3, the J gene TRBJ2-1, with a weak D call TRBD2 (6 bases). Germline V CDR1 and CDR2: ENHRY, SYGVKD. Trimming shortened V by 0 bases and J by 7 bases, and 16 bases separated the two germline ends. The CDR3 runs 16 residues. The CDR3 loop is CAISESSGGRLNEQFF. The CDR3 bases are TGTGCCATCAGTGAGTCTAGCGGAGGCCGACTGAATGAGCAGTTCTTC.

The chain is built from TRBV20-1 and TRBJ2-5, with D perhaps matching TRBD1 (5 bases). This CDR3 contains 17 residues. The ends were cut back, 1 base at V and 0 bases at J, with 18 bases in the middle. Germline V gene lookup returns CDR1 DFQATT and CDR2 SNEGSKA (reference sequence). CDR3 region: CSARGRAQGKNQETQYF. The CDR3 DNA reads TGCAGTGCTAGAGGAAGGGCCCAGGGCAAAAACCAAGAGACCCAGTACTTC.

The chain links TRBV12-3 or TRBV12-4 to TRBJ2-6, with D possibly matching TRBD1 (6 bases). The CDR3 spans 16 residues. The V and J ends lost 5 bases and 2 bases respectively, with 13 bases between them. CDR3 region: CASSPGQFAGANVLTF. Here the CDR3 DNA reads TGTGCCAGCAGTCCTGGACAGTTCGCTGGGGCCAACGTCCTGACTTTC.

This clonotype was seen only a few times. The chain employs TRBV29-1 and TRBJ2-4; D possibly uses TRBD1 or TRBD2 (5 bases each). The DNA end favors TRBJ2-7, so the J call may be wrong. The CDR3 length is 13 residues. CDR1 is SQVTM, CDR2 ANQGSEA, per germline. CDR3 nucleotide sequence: TGCAGCGTTGATTCGGGGAAGGGGTACGAGCAGTACTTC. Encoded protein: CSVDSGKGYEQYF.

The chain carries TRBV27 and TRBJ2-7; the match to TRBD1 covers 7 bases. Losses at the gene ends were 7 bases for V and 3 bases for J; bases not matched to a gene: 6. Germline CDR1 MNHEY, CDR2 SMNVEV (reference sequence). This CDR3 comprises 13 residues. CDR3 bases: TGTGCCAGCAAAAGGTCAGGGGGCTACGAGCAGTACTTC. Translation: CASKRSGGYEQYF.

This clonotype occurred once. CDR3 bases: TGTGCCAGCAGTCCTAAGACAGGGGGGCAAGAGACCCAGTACTTC. Translated: CASSPKTGGQETQYF. The chain employs TRBV28 and TRBJ2-5; 9 bases are a match to TRBD1. Germline-derived CDR1 and CDR2 are MDHEN and SYDVKM. With 5 bases clipped from V and 2 bases from J, the junction kept 6 bases outside the gene matches. The CDR3 covers 15 residues.

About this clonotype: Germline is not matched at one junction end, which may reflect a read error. This CDR3 is CASSVHSNNEHFF. The CDR3 region has the DNA TGTGCCAGCAGTGTCCACAGCAACAATGAGCACTTCTTC. This rearrangement joins TRBV2 to TRBJ2-1; D not resolved. CDR1 is SNHLY, CDR2 FYNNEI, per germline. The CDR3 loop spans 13 amino acids. The whole variable domain, remainder taken from reference TRBV2 and TRBJ2-1, is EPEVTQTPSHQVTQMGQEVILRCVPISNHLYFYWYRQILGQKVEFLVSFYNNEISEKSEIFDDQFSVERPDGSNFTLKIRSTKLEDSAMYFCASSVHSNNEHFFGPGTRLTVL.

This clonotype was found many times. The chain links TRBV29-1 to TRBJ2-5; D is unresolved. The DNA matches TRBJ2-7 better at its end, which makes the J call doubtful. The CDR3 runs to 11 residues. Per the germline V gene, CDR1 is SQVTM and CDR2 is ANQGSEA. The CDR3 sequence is CSVESAYEQYF. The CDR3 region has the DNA TGCAGCGTTGAATCGGCCTACGAGCAGTACTTC.

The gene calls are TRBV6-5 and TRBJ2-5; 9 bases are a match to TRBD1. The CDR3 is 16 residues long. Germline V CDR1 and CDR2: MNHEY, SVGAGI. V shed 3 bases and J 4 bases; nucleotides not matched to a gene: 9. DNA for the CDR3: TGTGCCAGCAGTTATTTTGGGACAGGGCAGGGAGAGACCCAGTACTTC. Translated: CASSYFGTGQGETQYF.

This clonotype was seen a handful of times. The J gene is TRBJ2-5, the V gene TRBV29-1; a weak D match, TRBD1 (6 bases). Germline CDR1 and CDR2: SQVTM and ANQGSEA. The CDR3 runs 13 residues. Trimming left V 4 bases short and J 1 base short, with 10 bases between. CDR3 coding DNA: TGCAGCGTTGTTCGGACAGTCCAAGAGACCCAGTACTTC. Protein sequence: CSVVRTVQETQYF.

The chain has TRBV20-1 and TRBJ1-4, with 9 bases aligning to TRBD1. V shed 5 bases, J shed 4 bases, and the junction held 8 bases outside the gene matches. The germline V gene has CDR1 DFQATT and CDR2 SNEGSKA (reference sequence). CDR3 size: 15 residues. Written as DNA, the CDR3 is TGCAGTGCTTCGGGACAGGGCCATAGTAATGAAAAACTGTTTTTT. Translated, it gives CSASGQGHSNEKLFF.